These 22 T cell receptor beta chains came from one sample sequenced in a study of naive and memory T cell subsets. Both TRBC1 and TRBC2 were covered by a beta constant-region primer of two equimolar oligonucleotides. Four rounds of PCR amplified the ligated cDNA using nested alpha and beta constant-region primers plus SP2. One entry per CDR3 protein, called by TCRdb with MiXCR from the UMI-ligation and nested PCR reads. The table has around 17,000 distinct CDR3 sequences, 8% to 9.5% seen once. Specimen: central memory CD8+ T cells from blood. Receptor source: a human donor in good health.

This clonotype was counted ten times or more. The chain couples TRBV18 to TRBJ1-1; D not certain. This CDR3 contains 15 residues. Germline V gives CDR1 KGHSH, CDR2 LQKENI. Trimming removed 3 bases from V and 4 bases from J, with 15 bases in between. CDR3 protein: CASSPGGFEVTEAFF. DNA for the CDR3: TGTGCCAGCTCACCGGGAGGGTTTGAGGTCACTGAAGCTTTCTTT. Using reference TRBV18 and TRBJ1-1 for the parts outside the CDR3, the full variable domain is NAGVMQNPRHLVRRRGQEARLRCSPMKGHSHVYWYRQLPEEGLKFMVYLQKENIIDESGMPKERFSAEFPKEGPSILRIQQVVRGDSAAYFCASSPGGFEVTEAFFGQGTRLTVV.

At least ten counts were recorded for this clonotype. V and J are TRBV4-3 and TRBJ1-2, with a possible D match to TRBD1 (5 bases). V gave up 5 bases and J gave up 4 bases, with 14 bases separating them. The CDR3 has 14 amino acids. Germline V gives CDR1 LGHNA, CDR2 YSLEER. The CDR3 nucleotides are TGCGCCAGCAGCGATTTGGAGGGGAGCTATGGCTACACCTTC. Its translation is CASSDLEGSYGYTF.

Details on this clonotype: This may be a read error, as it is one base from a much larger clone. This chain links TRBV20-1 with TRBJ2-1; D not resolved. CDR1 is DFQATT, CDR2 SNEGSKA, per germline (reference sequence). This CDR3 spans 11 amino acids. Trimming cost V 6 bases and J 4 bases, with 7 bases left between them. The CDR3 DNA follows: TGCAGTGCAACGAGATACAATGAGCAGTTCTTC. This encodes CSATRYNEQFF.

This clonotype was detected only a few times. The chain combines TRBV6-5 with TRBJ2-1, with 8 bases identical to TRBD2. With 0 bases clipped from V and 5 bases from J, the junction kept 3 bases outside the gene matches. Germline CDR1 is MNHEY and CDR2 is SVGAGI. The CDR3 length is 15 residues. The CDR3 loop reads CASSYSAGGDNEQFF. The CDR3 DNA reads as TGTGCCAGCAGTTACTCGGCGGGGGGTGACAATGAGCAGTTCTTC.

This clonotype has at least ten counts. The V gene is TRBV4-3, the J gene TRBJ1-1; D ambiguous. The CDR3 spans 15 residues. The V end lost 1 base, the J end lost 4 bases, and 13 bases lay between the germline ends. Per the germline V gene, CDR1 is LGHNA and CDR2 is YSLEER. The CDR3 spells CASSQGADGGTEAFF. Here the CDR3 DNA reads TGCGCCAGCAGCCAAGGAGCGGACGGTGGCACTGAAGCTTTCTTT.

Regarding this clonotype: This may be a read error, as it is one base from a much larger clone. The chain employs TRBV20-1 and TRBJ2-3, with 10 bases that match TRBD1. The germline V gene encodes CDR1 DFQATT and CDR2 SNEGSKA (reference sequence). The CDR3 is 14 amino acids. DNA of the CDR3: TGCAGTGCAAGTACGGGACAGGGGCCAGATACGCTGTATTTT. Its protein is CSASTGQGPDTLYF.

This clonotype was counted many times. The V and J genes are TRBV3-1 and TRBJ2-1; no reliable D call. The germline CDR1 and CDR2 sequences are LGHDT and YNNKEL (reference sequence). Trimming cost V 0 bases and J 2 bases, with 8 bases left between them. This CDR3 spans 15 amino acids. The CDR3 here is CASSQDSDTYNEQFF. CDR3 sequence (DNA): TGTGCCAGCAGCCAAGATTCCGATACCTACAATGAGCAGTTCTTC.

The chain has TRBV18 and TRBJ2-1, with 14 bases that match TRBD2. Trimming cost V 3 bases and J 9 bases; bases outside gene matches: 13. The CDR3 extends over 18 amino acids. Germline CDR1 is KGHSH and CDR2 is LQKENI. In nucleotides, the CDR3 is TGTGCCAGCTCACCCTGGACTAGCGGGGGGCCGAGGGATGGTGAGCAGTTCTTC. This codes for CASSPWTSGGPRDGEQFF. Based on the CDR3 plus reference TRBV18 and TRBJ2-1, the full variable domain is NAGVMQNPRHLVRRRGQEARLRCSPMKGHSHVYWYRQLPEEGLKFMVYLQKENIIDESGMPKERFSAEFPKEGPSILRIQQVVRGDSAAYFCASSPWTSGGPRDGEQFFGPGTRLTVL.

V usage is TRBV4-3 and J usage is TRBJ2-7; 7 bases match TRBD2. The CDR3 length is 16 residues. From germline, CDR1 is LGHNA and CDR2 YSLEER. V gave up 0 bases and J gave up 5 bases; unmatched junction bases: 10. The CDR3 spells CASSQDWREGPHEQYF. The CDR3 nucleotides are TGCGCCAGCAGCCAAGATTGGAGGGAGGGCCCCCACGAGCAGTACTTC.

The CDR3 spells CASSQDQGAGASEQFF. The CDR3 coding sequence is TGTGCCAGCAGCCAAGATCAAGGAGCGGGGGCTTCGGAGCAGTTCTTC. This sequence joins TRBV4-2 and TRBJ2-1; 8 positions match TRBD2. With 0 bases clipped from V and 10 bases from J, the junction kept 11 bases outside the gene matches. The CDR3 consists of 16 residues. From germline, CDR1 is LGHNA and CDR2 YNFKEQ.

This clonotype turned up a few times. Sequence at one end of the junction differs from germline and may be a read error. The chain joins TRBV4-3 to TRBJ2-5; TRBD1 is a possible D gene (5 bases). The CDR3 contains 15 residues. Germline-derived CDR1 and CDR2 are LGHNA and YSLEER. CDR3 nucleotide sequence: TGCGCCAGCACCCAAGGGGTCTCCCTCGGGGAGACCCAGTACTTC. This gives the protein CASTQGVSLGETQYF.

This clonotype has just a few counts. The chain has TRBV28 and TRBJ2-7, with D possibly matching TRBD2 (7 bases). CDR3 length equals 17 residues. Germline V lookup: CDR1 MDHEN, CDR2 SYDVKM. With 7 bases removed from V and 0 bases from J, the gap between germline ends came to 22 bases. The CDR3 spells CASTVGEGVESSYEQYF. CDR3 nucleotides: TGTGCCAGCACCGTAGGGGAGGGGGTCGAGAGCTCCTACGAGCAGTACTTC. The full variable domain, rest sourced from reference TRBV28 and TRBJ2-7, is DVKVTQSSRYLVKRTGEKVFLECVQDMDHENMFWYRQDPGLGLRLIYFSYDVKMKEKGDIPEGYSVSREKKERFSLILESASTNQTSMYLCASTVGEGVESSYEQYFGPGTRLTVT.

This clonotype appeared many times. V is TRBV20-1 and J is TRBJ2-1; tentatively, D is TRBD2 (6 bases). Trimming left V 0 bases short and J 3 bases short, with 12 bases between. Germline V gene lookup returns CDR1 DFQATT and CDR2 SNEGSKA (reference sequence). This CDR3 has 15 amino acids. CDR3 coding DNA: TGCAGTGCTAGAGAAATAACGGGAGACTACAATGAGCAGTTCTTC. Its protein is CSAREITGDYNEQFF.

This clonotype was seen ten or more times. This chain joins TRBV4-2 and TRBJ2-3; unclear D gene. The CDR3 contains 14 residues. The V end lost 0 bases, the J end lost 0 bases, and 4 bases lay between the germline ends. CDR1 and CDR2 from the germline V gene are LGHNA and YNFKEQ. This CDR3 reads CASSQDESTDTQYF. The DNA of the CDR3 is TGTGCCAGCAGCCAAGACGAAAGCACAGATACGCAGTATTTT.

This sequence joins TRBV27 and TRBJ2-1; 7 bases align to TRBD2. Germline CDR1 reads MNHEY; CDR2 reads SMNVEV (reference sequence). CDR3 length equals 16 residues. V trimming: 5 bases; J trimming: 7 bases; junction bases outside the gene matches: 14. This chain's CDR3 is CASSPPSAGVMNEQFF. The CDR3 coding sequence is TGTGCCAGCAGTCCCCCCTCCGCGGGAGTCATGAATGAGCAGTTCTTC.

This clonotype appeared a few times. The chain links TRBV5-6 to TRBJ2-7; no definite D call. V lost 2 bases, J lost 2 bases, and 11 bases lay in between. The CDR3 runs to 14 residues. Germline assignment: CDR1 SGHDT and CDR2 YYEEEE. The CDR3 DNA sequence: TGTGCCAGCAGCTTAGGGCGGAATCCCTACGAGCAGTACTTC. Protein sequence: CASSLGRNPYEQYF.

Within the sample, this clonotype is medium-sized. The chain recombines TRBV5-4 with TRBJ1-1, with D maybe TRBD1 (6 bases). CDR3 size: 14 residues. The germline V gene encodes CDR1 SGHNT and CDR2 YYREEE (reference sequence). V was shortened by 4 bases and J by 4 bases, with 14 bases between the two germline ends. CDR3 nucleotide sequence: TGTGCCAGCAGCCCAGGGGTTTTGCTCACTGAAGCTTTCTTT. Translation gives CASSPGVLLTEAFF.

This clonotype was recorded a few times. This chain joins TRBV11-2 and TRBJ2-7, with D perhaps TRBD1 (7 bases). The ends were cut back, 5 bases at V and 3 bases at J, with 17 bases in the middle. The CDR3 has 15 residues. Germline V gene sequence: CDR1 SGHAT, CDR2 FQNNGV. The CDR3 region is CASSNPGGRFYEQYF. As DNA, the CDR3 is TGTGCCAGCAGCAACCCAGGGGGGAGGTTCTACGAGCAGTACTTC.

This clonotype was counted many times. A single base separates this from a much larger clone, so it may be a read error. The chain links TRBV5-4 to TRBJ1-1, with TRBD1 matching over 7 bases. V lost 4 bases to trimming and J lost 4 bases; unmatched junction nucleotides: 7. CDR3 size: 14 residues. Germline V CDR1 and CDR2: SGHNT, YYREEE (reference sequence). The CDR3 DNA reads TGTGCCAGCAGCCCAGGGGGTTTGCTCACTGAAGCTTTCTTT. It is translated as CASSPGGLLTEAFF.

V and J are TRBV21-1 and TRBJ1-5; TRBD1, the D gene given by the table, was not confirmed from the DNA. TRBV21-1 is deemed a pseudogene. The CDR3 totals 16 residues. This chain's CDR3 is CASSSPGRGSNQPQHF. The CDR3 DNA reads as TGTGCCAGCAGCTCCCCGGGGCGGGGTAGCAATCAGCCCCAGCATTTT.

This clonotype was counted ten times or more. The rearrangement uses TRBV2 and TRBJ2-3, with TRBD2 matching 10 bases. V shed 4 bases and J 6 bases; nucleotides not matched to a gene: 13. In germline, CDR1 is SNHLY, CDR2 FYNNEI. The length of the CDR3 is 17 residues. CDR3 region: CASSGPTSGKGSDTQYF. The CDR3 DNA follows: TGTGCCAGCAGTGGGCCAACTAGCGGGAAGGGTTCCGATACGCAGTATTTT.

This clonotype has just a few counts. This chain links TRBV9 with TRBJ2-3; no firm D call. The ends were cut back, 0 bases at V and 5 bases at J, with 16 bases in the middle. The germline CDR1 and CDR2 sequences are SGDLS and YYNGEE. The CDR3 totals 16 residues. The CDR3 sequence is CASSVEGWVDGDTQYF. The DNA for the CDR3 is TGTGCCAGCAGCGTAGAAGGATGGGTTGATGGAGATACGCAGTATTTT.